Given below is one TCR beta chain in context. As yet, its antigen is unknown. The CDR3 loop spans 17 amino acids. Germline V gives CDR1 SGHRS, CDR2 YFSETQ. Trimming took 0 bases from V and 3 from J, leaving 19 bases between them. The data belong to a study of shared clonotypes between healthy human individuals. A CD45RA-negative memory subset and a CD45RA+ naive subset were separated from the CD4+ cells. The data were produced by immunoSEQ multiplex PCR, yet TCRdb's version contains in-frame clones alone and is incomplete. Of around 700,000 clones listed, roughly 72% are singletons. Broader study findings: The generation probabilities recorded for non-shared clonotypes fell below those of clonotypes shared by all four donors. Sampling used blood alone; tissue repertoires probably differ.

The receptor's source is a woman aged 30 to 39 in good health. Sample: memory CD4+ T cells sorted from blood. This sample's subset: CD45RA-negative fraction. The chain uses TRBV5-1 and TRBJ2-7, with D perhaps TRBD2 (6 bases). The CDR3 nucleotides are TGCGCCAGCAGCTTGGTGGGGGAGGCAGTTTACGGCTACGAGCAGTACTTC. Its translation: CASSLVGEAVYGYEQYF.